This TCR beta chain was recovered during a study of T cells in Graves' hyperthyroidism and ophthalmopathy. RNA transcripts yielded amplified TCR beta CDR3 regions. Primed by the HTBI set, a first-round RT-PCR was run on the TCR CDR3. TCRdb called the multiplex PCR reads again in MiXCR, with one record for every CDR3 protein. The table records hundreds of thousands of distinct CDR3 sequences, approximately 20% of them present only once. Disease duration was under 3 months in the ophthalmopathy patients, who also had a Clinical Activity Score of at least 3 and a NOSPECS grade of at least 4. Each diagnosis drew on symptoms, thyroxine, TRAb, thyroid ultrasound and orbital computed tomography findings. Germline loops: CDR1 GTSNPN, CDR2 SVGIG (reference sequence). V dropped 5 bases and J dropped 5; count of bases not matched to a gene: 6. The CDR3 covers 13 residues.

This chain joins TRBV30 and TRBJ1-1, with 9 bases identical to TRBD1. The sequence came from a man aged 35 to 55 with Graves' ophthalmopathy. Sequenced input: blood. The CDR3 DNA sequence: TGTGCCTGGGGCGGGACAGGGTATACTGAAGCTTTCTTT. It translates to CAWGGTGYTEAFF.